Below, one T cell receptor (beta chain) is given with its context. What it recognizes is unknown. The data derive from a study of siplizumab effects on memory and regulatory T cells. Clones were sequenced by immunoSEQ multiplex PCR, and TCRdb holds only the in-frame ones, with some missing. Among about 56,000 clones listed, around 98% were seen once. Overall study findings and caveats: Naive T cells seemed more diverse than memory cells; they also seemed major alloresponse contributors. Siplizumab conditions gave an average of around 65% Treg-derived mappable alloreactive CD4+ clones, versus around 30% for controls.

The CDR3 has 15 amino acids. Germline V gene data show CDR1 as SGDLS and CDR2 as YYNGEE. Trimming removed 4 bases at V and 3 bases at J, with 16 bases between. This clonotype was sampled from a human donor in good health. Sample: naive CD8+ T cells sorted from blood. V usage is TRBV9 and J usage is TRBJ2-5, with D maybe TRBD2 (6 bases). The CDR3 DNA reads as TGTGCCAGCAGCAAGGGACTGGTGACCGAAGAGACCCAGTACTTC. Amino acids: CASSKGLVTEETQYF.